This is a list of T cell receptor beta chains from one sample in a study of blood T cell repertoires in COVID-19. Method: immunoSEQ multiplex PCR; TCRdb's copy keeps in-frame clones and lacks some. The repertoire holds some 91,000 clones, with around 78% as singletons. The sequencing input was peripheral blood. These TCRs come from a human donor in a cohort sampled during active COVID-19. The CDR3 runs from the conserved cysteine through the conserved F or W. A D gene is named only where the DNA matches it firmly. Not all rows give a size; the values are once, few, many and, for expanded clones, a class.

TRBV5-4	TRBD2	NA	TRBJ2-5	CASYRGASGVQETQYF	TGTGCCAGCTACCGGGGGGCTAGCGGGGTACAAGAGACCCAGTACTTC
TRBV29-1	NA	NA	TRBJ1-5	CSASSGGSNQPQHF	TGCAGCGCCAGCTCGGGGGGGAGCAATCAGCCCCAGCATTTT
TRBV4-3	TRBD2	once	TRBJ2-7	CASSQGAGLAGGRRNEQYF	TGCGCCAGCAGCCAAGGGGCGGGTCTAGCGGGGGGGCGTAGGAACGAGCAGTACTTC
TRBV28	NA	NA	TRBJ2-7	CASRQQGNEQYF	TGTGCCAGCCGACAACAGGGCAACGAGCAGTACTTC
TRBV7-9	TRBD1	NA	TRBJ1-2	CASSLDTDRGGYTF	TGTGCCAGCAGCTTAGATACGGACAGGGGTGGCTACACCTTC
TRBV30	TRBD1	NA	TRBJ1-2	CAWSVTGAGFGYTF	TGTGCCTGGAGTGTAACAGGGGCTGGGTTTGGCTACACCTTC
TRBV24-1	NA	NA	TRBJ2-5	CATSDPGETQYF	TGTGCCACCAGTGATCCCGGGGAGACCCAGTACTTC
TRBV12-5	NA	NA	TRBJ2-5	CASGLVRSRETQYF	TGTGCTAGTGGTTTGGTACGCTCCCGGGAGACCCAGTACTTC
TRBV28	NA	NA	TRBJ2-7	CASSFSAPGEQYF	TGTGCCAGCAGTTTCTCCGCGCCGGGAGAGCAGTACTTC
TRBV6-6	TRBD1	NA	TRBJ2-7	CASMDRWNYEQYF	TGTGCCAGCATGGACAGGTGGAACTACGAGCAGTACTTC
TRBV5-1	TRBD2	NA	TRBJ2-1	CASSFIAGGYNEQFF	TGCGCCAGCAGCTTCATAGCGGGTGGATACAATGAGCAGTTCTTC
TRBV7-6	TRBD2	NA	TRBJ2-5	CASSLGVAGVRETQYF	TGTGCCAGCAGCTTAGGGGTGGCGGGAGTTAGAGAGACCCAGTACTTC
TRBV10-3	TRBD2	NA	TRBJ2-3	CAIRGSGGTDTQYF	TGTGCCATCAGGGGTAGCGGGGGCACAGATACGCAGTATTTT
TRBV9	TRBD1	NA	TRBJ1-4	CASSVATGANEKLFF	TGTGCCAGCAGCGTAGCGACAGGGGCTAATGAAAAACTGTTTTTT
TRBV28	TRBD1	NA	TRBJ1-3	CASSQPGQGGTGNTIYF	TGTGCCAGCAGTCAACCGGGACAGGGGGGGACTGGAAACACCATATATTTT
TRBV7-9	TRBD2	NA	TRBJ2-1	CASSARWLAGVYNEQFF	TGTGCCAGCAGCGCACGATGGCTAGCGGGAGTTTACAATGAGCAGTTCTTC
TRBV9	NA	NA	TRBJ2-1	CASSVWGGTSHEQFF	TGTGCCAGCAGCGTATGGGGCGGGACCTCCCATGAGCAGTTCTTC
TRBV5-1	NA	NA	TRBJ2-1	CASSLLPQGGNEQFF	TGCGCCAGCAGCTTGCTACCCCAGGGGGGAAATGAGCAGTTCTTC
TRBV11-2	NA	NA	TRBJ1-2	CASSLGRSTGRDYGYTF	TGTGCCAGCAGCTTAGGTCGGTCAACAGGGAGAGACTATGGCTACACCTTC
TRBV6-6	TRBD1	once	TRBJ2-3	CASRSRTGDSTDTQYF	TGTGCCAGCAGATCCCGGACAGGGGATAGCACAGATACGCAGTATTTT
TRBV19	TRBD1	NA	TRBJ1-5	CASRGQGRRQPQHF	TGTGCCAGTAGGGGACAGGGACGGCGGCAGCCCCAGCATTTT
TRBV7-2	NA	NA	TRBJ1-2	CASSSSPGDGYTF	TGTGCCAGCAGCTCGTCACCAGGGGATGGCTACACCTTC
TRBV20-1	TRBD2	NA	TRBJ2-1	CSASPGLALRGEQFF	TGCAGTGCTAGTCCGGGACTAGCTCTTCGTGGGGAGCAGTTCTTC
TRBV27	NA	NA	TRBJ1-5	CASSRGSANQPQHF	TGTGCCAGCAGTCGGGGGTCGGCAAATCAGCCCCAGCATTTT
TRBV6-6	NA	few	TRBJ1-6	CASSYLDGARNPLHF	TGTGCCAGCAGTTACCTTGACGGTGCTAGAAACCCCCTCCACTTT
TRBV19	TRBD1	NA	TRBJ1-6	CATSTTGGPNSPLHF	TGTGCCACTTCCACCACAGGGGGCCCTAATTCACCCCTCCACTTT
TRBV6-5	TRBD1	NA	TRBJ2-7	CASTPPGGRSYEQYF	TGTGCCAGCACCCCTCCAGGGGGCCGCTCCTACGAGCAGTACTTC
TRBV5-5	NA	NA	TRBJ2-3	CASSLLAEDTQYF	TGTGCCAGCAGCTTACTAGCAGAGGATACGCAGTATTTT
TRBV5-1	TRBD1	NA	TRBJ2-7	CASSARTGTGGGEQYF	TGCGCCAGCAGCGCAAGAACCGGGACAGGGGGTGGAGAGCAGTACTTC
TRBV7-3	NA	NA	TRBJ2-6	CASSSRISGANVLTF	TGTGCCAGCAGCTCTAGGATCTCTGGGGCCAACGTCCTGACTTTC